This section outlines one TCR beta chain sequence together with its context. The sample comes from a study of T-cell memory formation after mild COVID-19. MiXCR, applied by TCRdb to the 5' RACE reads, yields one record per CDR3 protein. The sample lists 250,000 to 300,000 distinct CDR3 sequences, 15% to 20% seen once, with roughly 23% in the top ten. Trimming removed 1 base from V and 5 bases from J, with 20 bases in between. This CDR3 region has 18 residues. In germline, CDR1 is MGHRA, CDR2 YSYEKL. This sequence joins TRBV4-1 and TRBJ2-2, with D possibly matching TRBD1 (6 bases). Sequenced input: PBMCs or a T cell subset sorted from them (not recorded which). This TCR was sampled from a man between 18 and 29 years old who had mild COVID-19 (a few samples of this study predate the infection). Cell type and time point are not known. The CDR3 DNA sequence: TGCGCCAGCAGCCAAGTAGCCGGCGGGTCAGGGGTGACCGGGGAGCTGTTTTTT. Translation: CASSQVAGGSGVTGELFF.